These 31 T cell receptor beta chains were all obtained from the same sample, sequenced in a study of CD8 T cells in ankylosing spondylitis. Notes on the study in general: Ankylosing spondylitis blood appeared to carry a characteristic TCR beta motif of several highly homologous variants.

A single record per CDR3 protein comes from TCRdb applying MiXCR to the 5' RACE reads. The sample consists of fewer than 500,000 distinct CDR3 sequences, approximately 20% of them appearing once. No antigen has been identified for these receptors. The specimen sequenced was blood, either unsorted or a sorted T cell fraction (not recorded which). Source of these receptors: a male donor with ankylosing spondylitis.

This clonotype appeared a few times. This rearrangement joins TRBV7-8 to TRBJ2-3; D is uncertain. Germline CDR1 reads SGHVS; CDR2 reads FQNEAQ. Between the trimmed V and J ends, which lost 3 bases and 2 bases, there was a span of 12 bases. The CDR3 covers 15 residues. Here the CDR3 DNA reads TGTGCCAGCAGCTTTATCAGCGTTGACACAGATACGCAGTATTTT. Protein product: CASSFISVDTDTQYF.

A few counts support this clonotype. The rearrangement joins TRBV12-3 or TRBV12-4 to TRBJ2-5; 9 bases line up with TRBD1. V gave up 4 bases and J gave up 5 bases; unmatched junction bases: 11. There are 16 residues in the CDR3. The CDR3 reads CASSSTGTGSGETQYF. For the CDR3, the DNA is TGTGCCAGCAGTTCAACCGGGACAGGGTCCGGGGAGACCCAGTACTTC.

This clonotype was recorded only once. The V gene is TRBV4-2, the J gene TRBJ2-3; TRBD2 matches 8 bases. The CDR3 spans 15 residues. CDR1 is LGHNA, CDR2 YNFKEQ, per germline. Unmatched junction bases numbered 11, after V lost 10 bases and J lost 2 bases. Here the CDR3 reads CATARGSGATDTQYF. CDR3 DNA sequence: TGTGCCACCGCTCGGGGTAGCGGGGCCACAGATACGCAGTATTTT.

This clonotype was seen repeatedly, ten times or more. The genes are TRBV12-3 or TRBV12-4 and TRBJ1-1, with D possibly being TRBD1 (5 bases). Trimming took 3 bases from V and 5 from J, leaving 10 bases between them. The CDR3 runs to 13 residues. The CDR3 spells CASSFGGETEAFF. As DNA, the CDR3 is TGTGCCAGCAGTTTTGGGGGAGAGACTGAAGCTTTCTTT.

This clonotype was observed at least ten times. The rearrangement uses TRBV7-9 and TRBJ2-7, with D uncertain. Trimming stripped 1 base from V and 0 bases from J, with 7 bases between. Germline CDR1 SEHNR, CDR2 FQNEAQ (reference sequence). The CDR3 loop spans 14 amino acids. The CDR3 DNA is TGTGCCAGCAGCTTAGGGGTGAGCTCCTACGAGCAGTACTTC. Amino acid sequence: CASSLGVSSYEQYF.

This clonotype was seen many times. The genes are TRBV4-1 and TRBJ1-1, with 7 bases fitting TRBD1. With V trimmed by 2 bases and J by 6 bases, 12 bases remained unmatched. Germline V gives CDR1 MGHRA, CDR2 YSYEKL. This CDR3 has 16 residues. CDR3 sequence: CASSQWDSRSFSEAFF. As DNA, the CDR3 is TGCGCCAGCAGCCAATGGGACAGCCGATCTTTCTCTGAAGCTTTCTTT.

This clonotype was observed a few times. This chain links TRBV7-2 with TRBJ2-1; the D gene is possibly TRBD2 (5 bases). V lost 1 base to trimming and J lost 7 bases, with 14 bases between them. CDR3 size: 15 residues. CDR1 SGHTA and CDR2 FQGNSA come from the germline V gene. The CDR3 reads CASSLGLFVFNEQFF. DNA of the CDR3: TGTGCCAGCAGCTTAGGACTATTTGTCTTTAATGAGCAGTTCTTC. Full variable domain (rest looked up from reference TRBV7-2 and TRBJ2-1): GAGVSQSPSNKVTEKGKDVELRCDPISGHTALYWYRQSLGQGLEFLIYFQGNSAPDKSGLPSDRFSAERTGGSVSTLTIQRTQQEDSAVYLCASSLGLFVFNEQFFGPGTRLTVL.

This clonotype has a handful of counts. V gene TRBV20-1 combines with J gene TRBJ2-7; the match to TRBD1 covers 7 bases. The germline V gene encodes CDR1 DFQATT and CDR2 SNEGSKA (reference sequence). The CDR3 sequence is 13 residues long. The ends lost 0 bases at V and 2 bases at J; junction bases unmatched: 1. CDR3: CSARDDRAYEQYF. As DNA, the CDR3 is TGCAGTGCTAGAGATGACAGGGCCTACGAGCAGTACTTC.

CDR3 in amino acids: CASSTLGGNTEAFF. Here the CDR3 DNA reads TGTGCCAGCAGCACCCTCGGGGGAAACACTGAAGCTTTCTTT. This sequence joins TRBV7-6 and TRBJ1-1, with TRBD1 as a possible D gene (5 bases). The V and J ends lost 5 bases and 2 bases respectively, with 12 bases between them. The germline V gene has CDR1 SGHVS and CDR2 FNYEAQ. CDR3 length: 14 residues.

Only a few counts were recorded for this clonotype. The chain has TRBV20-1 and TRBJ1-6, with 8 bases lining up with TRBD1. The CDR3 contains 14 residues. V trimming: 0 bases; J trimming: 6 bases; junction bases outside the gene matches: 1. CDR1 is DFQATT, CDR2 SNEGSKA, per germline (reference sequence). In DNA, the CDR3 is TGCAGTGCTAGAGAGGACAGGGTTAATTCACCCCTCCACTTT. This translates into CSAREDRVNSPLHF.

This clonotype turned up a few times. The V and J genes are TRBV5-6 and TRBJ1-1, with D possibly TRBD1 on 5 matching bases. The CDR3 runs 18 residues. In germline, CDR1 is SGHDT, CDR2 YYEEEE. Trimming removed 0 bases at V and 2 bases at J, with 20 bases between. The CDR3 DNA is TGTGCCAGCAGCTTGGATCCCAGGGACCCACAACGCAACACTGAAGCTTTCTTT. Its translation: CASSLDPRDPQRNTEAFF.

The J gene is TRBJ1-6, the V gene TRBV5-6; TRBD1 matches at 10 bases. This CDR3 is built from 15 residues. Germline V gene lookup returns CDR1 SGHDT and CDR2 YYEEEE. Trimming took 4 bases from V and 8 from J; bases not matched to a gene: 6. Here the CDR3 DNA reads TGTGCCAGCAGCCGGACAGGGACAGGGGATTCACCCCTCCACTTT. Amino acids: CASSRTGTGDSPLHF.

The V call is TRBV7-9, the J call TRBJ2-4; D not resolved. The CDR3 has 14 residues. The ends were cut back, 5 bases at V and 6 bases at J, with 14 bases in the middle. The germline V gene has CDR1 SEHNR and CDR2 FQNEAQ (reference sequence). The CDR3 nucleotides read TGTGCCAGCAGCGGTCGGACGGAAGGAAACATTCAGTACTTC. Protein: CASSGRTEGNIQYF.

The chain carries TRBV9 and TRBJ1-1; 10 bases align to TRBD1. The CDR3 has 13 amino acids. With 0 bases clipped from V and 10 bases from J, the junction kept 3 bases outside the gene matches. The germline V gene has CDR1 SGDLS and CDR2 YYNGEE. CDR3 in amino acids: CASSVAGTGVAFF. The CDR3 coding sequence is TGTGCCAGCAGCGTAGCGGGGACAGGGGTAGCTTTCTTT.

This clonotype has only a few counts. The chain combines TRBV12-3 or TRBV12-4 with TRBJ1-3, with a weak D call TRBD1 (5 bases). The CDR3 contains 14 residues. Deletions cut 5 bases from V and 2 bases from J, with 10 bases between. The CDR3 nucleotides read TGTGCCAGCAGTGGGGGACGGACTGGAAACACCATATATTTT. It codes for CASSGGRTGNTIYF.

In this sample, this clonotype turned up many times. The chain is built from TRBV4-2 and TRBJ1-2; TRBD1 might be the D (6 bases). This CDR3 is built from 16 residues. Germline-derived CDR1 and CDR2 are LGHNA and YNFKEQ. Trimming left V 0 bases short and J 3 bases short, with 14 bases between. CDR3 amino acids: CASSQDLGAGDYGYTF. The CDR3 bases are TGTGCCAGCAGCCAAGATTTGGGGGCCGGGGACTATGGCTACACCTTC.

The CDR3 protein is CASSLGGYRETQYF. CDR3 nucleotide sequence: TGCGCCAGCAGCCTGGGGGGGTACCGGGAGACCCAGTACTTC. This rearrangement joins TRBV5-1 to TRBJ2-5; 7 bases map to TRBD2. This CDR3 is 14 amino acids long. V dropped 4 bases and J dropped 5; count of bases not matched to a gene: 8. Germline-derived CDR1 and CDR2 are SGHRS and YFSETQ.

The chain carries TRBV7-9 and TRBJ1-1; no clear D gene. The V and J ends lost 6 bases and 1 base respectively, with 15 bases between them. Germline CDR1 reads SEHNR; CDR2 reads FQNEAQ (reference sequence). This CDR3 region has 15 residues. The CDR3 DNA is TGTGCCAGCAGTGTGTACTGGACCGAGAACACTGAAGCTTTCTTT. It codes for CASSVYWTENTEAFF.

In this sample, this clonotype turned up many times. The chain has TRBV29-1 and TRBJ2-3; D unclear. The CDR3 runs 14 residues. The germline V gene has CDR1 SQVTM and CDR2 ANQGSEA. The V gene lost 4 bases and the J gene lost 4 bases, with 15 bases spanning the gap. CDR3 residues: CSVAPGMVPDTQYF. The CDR3 DNA reads as TGCAGCGTTGCCCCGGGTATGGTTCCAGATACGCAGTATTTT.

The V and J genes are TRBV24-1 and TRBJ2-1; maybe TRBD2 (5 bases). CDR1 is KGHDR and CDR2 is SFDVKD in the germline V gene. The CDR3 totals 14 residues. The V end lost 7 bases, the J end lost 5 bases, and 14 bases lay between the germline ends. CDR3: CATRAPGLNNEQFF. The CDR3, as DNA: TGTGCCACCAGGGCCCCCGGACTTAACAATGAGCAGTTCTTC.

There are a few counts of this clonotype. The chain carries TRBV28 and TRBJ2-1; D remains unclear. V was clipped by 7 bases and J by 0 bases, with 10 bases between them. The CDR3 covers 14 residues. Germline V gene lookup returns CDR1 MDHEN and CDR2 SYDVKM. The CDR3 loop is CASKGPNSYNEQFF. CDR3 DNA: TGTGCCAGCAAAGGCCCAAACTCCTACAATGAGCAGTTCTTC.

Only a few counts were recorded for this clonotype. This sequence joins TRBV10-2 and TRBJ2-7; TRBD1 is a possible D gene (5 bases). V lost 2 bases and J 1 base, leaving 12 bases between the germline ends. CDR1 is WSHSY, CDR2 SAAADI, per germline. The CDR3 loop spans 15 amino acids. CDR3 residues: CASSEPAAGSYEQYF. CDR3 nucleotides: TGCGCCAGCAGTGAGCCGGCCGCAGGGTCCTACGAGCAGTACTTC.

CDR3 sequence reads: CASRSTTGDQPQHF. CDR3 DNA sequence: TGCGCCAGCAGATCGACGACAGGGGATCAGCCCCAGCATTTT. The chain carries TRBV5-1 and TRBJ1-5; 8 bases line up with TRBD1. Germline CDR1 reads SGHRS; CDR2 reads YFSETQ. This CDR3 is 14 amino acids long. The V and J ends lost 5 bases and 5 bases, in that order; junction bases with no gene match: 6. The whole variable domain, filled in from reference TRBV5-1 and TRBJ1-5, reads KAGVTQTPRYLIKTRGQQVTLSCSPISGHRSVSWYQQTPGQGLQFLFEYFSETQRNKGNFPGRFSGRQFSNSRSEMNVSTLELGDSALYLCASRSTTGDQPQHFGDGTRLSIL.

The genes are TRBV18 and TRBJ2-1; possible D gene TRBD1, 6 bases. The length of the CDR3 is 16 residues. Per the germline V gene, CDR1 is KGHSH and CDR2 is LQKENI. V was pared by 0 bases and J by 0 bases, with 9 bases between. Written as DNA, the CDR3 is TGTGCCAGCTCACCACCTGTGGGGGCCTCCTACAATGAGCAGTTCTTC. It codes for CASSPPVGASYNEQFF. The variable domain in full, completed from reference TRBV18 and TRBJ2-1, reads NAGVMQNPRHLVRRRGQEARLRCSPMKGHSHVYWYRQLPEEGLKFMVYLQKENIIDESGMPKERFSAEFPKEGPSILRIQQVVRGDSAAYFCASSPPVGASYNEQFFGPGTRLTVL.

This clonotype has at least ten counts. The V gene is TRBV5-1, the J gene TRBJ2-3; D ambiguous. The CDR3 sequence is 14 residues long. V lost 4 bases and J 4 bases, leaving 13 bases between the germline ends. Germline CDR1 is SGHRS and CDR2 is YFSETQ. CDR3 in DNA: TGCGCCAGCAGCCTGGGCCGGGCAGCAGATACGCAGTATTTT. Its translation: CASSLGRAADTQYF. The full variable domain, its missing parts supplied by reference TRBV5-1 and TRBJ2-3, is KAGVTQTPRYLIKTRGQQVTLSCSPISGHRSVSWYQQTPGQGLQFLFEYFSETQRNKGNFPGRFSGRQFSNSRSEMNVSTLELGDSALYLCASSLGRAADTQYFGPGTRLTVL.

The chain combines TRBV6-1 with TRBJ1-4; 7 bases fit TRBD1. Germline values: CDR1 MNHNS, CDR2 SASEGT. Germline trimming cut 6 bases from V and 8 bases from J; bases unmatched to any gene: 12. This CDR3 is built from 15 residues. For the CDR3, the DNA is TGTGCCAGCAGGCCCGACCGGGACAGCGGAGAAAAACTGTTTTTT. Its translation is CASRPDRDSGEKLFF.

This clonotype was picked up a small number of times. The chain links TRBV3-1 to TRBJ2-7, with D perhaps TRBD1 (7 bases). CDR1 and CDR2 from the germline V gene are LGHDT and YNNKEL (reference sequence). V dropped 3 bases and J dropped 8 bases, with 26 bases sitting between them. This CDR3 region has 17 residues. As DNA, the CDR3 is TGTGCCAGCAGCCACAACAGGGGATGGCGGGACTCTCTTAAGCAGTACTTC. Translated: CASSHNRGWRDSLKQYF.

A few counts support this clonotype. The genes are TRBV7-9 and TRBJ1-2; D is perhaps TRBD1 (5 bases). Germline lookup yields CDR1 SEHNR and CDR2 FQNEAQ (reference sequence). Trimming removed 5 bases at V and 3 bases at J, with 10 bases between. The CDR3 consists of 13 residues. DNA of the CDR3: TGTGCCAGCAGCCCGACAGAGCACTATGGCTACACCTTC. Its translation: CASSPTEHYGYTF.

This clonotype was detected a few times. The chain carries TRBV12-3 or TRBV12-4 and TRBJ1-1; D gene unclear. Trimming stripped 5 bases from V and 4 bases from J, with 11 bases between. This CDR3 is 13 amino acids long. As DNA, the CDR3 is TGTGCCAGCAGTCTTTCACCGGGCACTGAAGCTTTCTTT. This translates into CASSLSPGTEAFF.

In its sample, this clonotype was seen a few times. The chain employs TRBV29-1 and TRBJ1-1; 7 positions agree with TRBD1. This CDR3 comprises 15 residues. The V and J ends lost 7 bases and 0 bases, in that order; junction bases with no gene match: 11. Germline assignment: CDR1 SQVTM and CDR2 ANQGSEA. The CDR3 region is CSATGVGGMNTEAFF. The CDR3 DNA sequence: TGCAGCGCCACAGGGGTGGGAGGGATGAACACTGAAGCTTTCTTT.

This clonotype was seen a few times. This rearrangement joins TRBV28 to TRBJ2-1; D may correspond to TRBD1 or TRBD2 (5 bases each). In germline, CDR1 is MDHEN, CDR2 SYDVKM. The CDR3 totals 19 residues. Trimming pared 2 bases from V and 4 bases from J, leaving 24 bases between. CDR3 DNA sequence: TGTGCCAGCAGTTTAAGGCGGGCCGGCAGACGGGACGAGTACAATGAGCAGTTCTTC. It yields the protein CASSLRRAGRRDEYNEQFF.